What follows describes a single T cell receptor beta chain. Its antigen is undetermined. This specimen belongs to a study of shared clonotypes between healthy human individuals. Healthy HIV-negative adults without recent acute infections or vaccinations served as donors. Broader study findings: Only blood was sampled, and tissue TCR repertoires likely differ from blood ones.

TCRdb's copy holds only in-frame clones and misses some; the assay was immunoSEQ multiplex PCR. The sample contains about 1 million clones, roughly 80% of which appear only once. The sequence came from a man between 18 and 35 years old in good health. The sample comprised memory CD4+ T cells sorted from blood. Subset in this sample: CD45RA-negative fraction.

The CDR3 DNA is TGTGCCAGCAGCGCTAGCGGCCGGGGGAGGTACACAGATACGCAGTATTTT. This codes for CASSASGRGRYTDTQYF. J is TRBJ2-3 and V is TRBV11-2, with 7 bases identical to TRBD2. The CDR3 is 17 amino acids. After removal of 5 bases from V and 2 bases from J, the junction contained 13 bases not matched to a gene. In germline, CDR1 is SGHAT, CDR2 FQNNGV. The entire variable domain, with the rest obtained from reference TRBV11-2 and TRBJ2-3, is as follows: EAGVAQSPRYKIIEKRQSVAFWCNPISGHATLYWYQQILGQGPKLLIQFQNNGVVDDSQLPKDRFSAERLKGVDSTLKIQPAKLEDSAVYLCASSASGRGRYTDTQYFGPGTRLTVL.